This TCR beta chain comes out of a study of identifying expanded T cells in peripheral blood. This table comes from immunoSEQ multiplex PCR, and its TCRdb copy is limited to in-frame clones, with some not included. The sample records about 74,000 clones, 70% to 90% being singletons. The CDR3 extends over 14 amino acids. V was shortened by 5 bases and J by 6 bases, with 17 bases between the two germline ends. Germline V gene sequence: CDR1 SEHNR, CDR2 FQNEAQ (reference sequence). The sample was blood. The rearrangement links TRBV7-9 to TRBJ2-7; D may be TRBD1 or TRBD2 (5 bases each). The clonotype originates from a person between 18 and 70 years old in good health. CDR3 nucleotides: TGTGCCAGCAGCCCGGGACCCCTTTTTTTCGAGCAGTACTTC. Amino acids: CASSPGPLFFEQYF.